A selection of T cell receptor beta chains follows, all from one sample in a study of blood T cells in healthy people across ages. TCRdb called the 5' RACE reads again in MiXCR, with one record for every CDR3 protein. The data hold 500,000 to 650,000 distinct CDR3 sequences, with about a quarter observed a single time. These data are also associated with another study on T cells of mothers and their children.

The sample consisted of blood. These receptors were collected from a boy under 10 years old in good health. Both conserved end residues are part of each CDR3. The order of the fields is D gene, V gene, J gene, clone size, CDR3 protein, CDR3 DNA. The D gene is left open where the match is weak. Clone sizes are given selectively: once, few, many, or a class where the clone is expanded.

TRBD1	TRBV7-2	TRBJ1-1	-	CASSRDRGVTEAFF	TGTGCCAGCAGCCGGGACAGGGGGGTCACTGAAGCTTTCTTT
TRBD1	TRBV25-1	TRBJ1-2	few	CASSESGQGAVGYTF	TGTGCCAGCAGTGAATCAGGACAGGGGGCAGTTGGCTACACCTTC
-	TRBV5-1	TRBJ2-3	-	CASSTGTTDTQYF	TGCGCCAGCAGCACGGGGACCACAGATACGCAGTATTTT
TRBD2	TRBV2	TRBJ2-3	-	CASSEPGTSTQYF	TGTGCCAGCAGTGAACCCGGGACTAGCACGCAGTATTTT
-	TRBV15	TRBJ1-1	-	CATSRESTEAFF	TGTGCCACCAGCAGAGAAAGCACTGAAGCTTTCTTT
-	TRBV13	TRBJ2-1	-	CASSLRGRYNEQFF	TGTGCCAGCAGCTTAAGGGGCAGATACAATGAGCAGTTCTTC
TRBD2	TRBV6-6	TRBJ2-1	many	CASSYHVTGGEQFF	TGTGCCAGCAGTTATCACGTAACGGGAGGTGAGCAGTTCTTC
TRBD1	TRBV12-3/TRBV12-4	TRBJ1-1	few	CASSTGVTEAFF	TGTGCCAGCAGTACAGGGGTCACTGAAGCTTTCTTT
TRBD1	TRBV6-5	TRBJ2-1	-	CASRPTDRDEQFF	TGTGCCAGCCGCCCAACAGACAGGGATGAGCAGTTCTTC
-	TRBV12-3/TRBV12-4	TRBJ2-2	few	CASKLAVTGELFF	TGTGCCAGCAAATTAGCCGTCACCGGGGAGCTGTTTTTT
TRBD2	TRBV29-1	TRBJ2-7	few	CSAQGEGFYEQYF	TGCAGCGCTCAAGGGGAGGGCTTCTACGAGCAGTACTTC
TRBD1	TRBV7-9	TRBJ2-3	few	CASSLRGGATDTQYF	TGTGCCAGCAGCTTACGAGGGGGCGCCACAGATACGCAGTATTTT
-	TRBV12-3/TRBV12-4	TRBJ2-5	-	CAGSVETQYF	TGTGCCGGCAGTGTAGAGACCCAGTACTTC
TRBD1	TRBV29-1	TRBJ2-7	-	CSVSGQGDYEQYF	TGCAGCGTTTCTGGACAGGGGGACTACGAGCAGTACTTC
-	TRBV7-9	TRBJ1-4	few	CASSSGVKLFF	TGTGCCAGCAGCTCTGGCGTAAAACTGTTTTTT
-	TRBV10-3	TRBJ2-5	-	CAISGSVSGETQYF	TGTGCCATCAGTGGATCGGTTTCCGGGGAGACCCAGTACTTC
-	TRBV7-9	TRBJ2-7	-	CASSLEGPDHYEQYF	TGTGCCAGCAGCTTAGAGGGACCCGACCACTACGAGCAGTACTTC
-	TRBV29-1	TRBJ2-3	-	CSVDDGGRADTQYF	TGCAGCGTAGATGACGGAGGACGCGCAGATACGCAGTATTTT
TRBD1	TRBV9	TRBJ2-7	few	CASSVEWTGDEQYF	TGTGCCAGCAGCGTAGAATGGACAGGGGACGAGCAGTACTTC
-	TRBV25-1	TRBJ1-5	-	CASRLRNQPQHF	TGTGCCAGCAGGCTGAGAAATCAGCCCCAGCATTTT
TRBD1	TRBV2	TRBJ1-2	few	CASTKGGTGYGYTF	TGTGCCAGCACCAAAGGGGGGACAGGCTATGGCTACACCTTC
-	TRBV29-1	TRBJ2-1	few	CSVDPEQTYNEQFF	TGCAGCGTTGATCCCGAACAGACTTACAATGAGCAGTTCTTC
-	TRBV10-3	TRBJ1-1	-	CAISESNLVGTEAFF	TGTGCCATCAGTGAGTCGAATTTGGTAGGAACTGAAGCTTTCTTT
TRBD2	TRBV5-6	TRBJ2-1	-	CASSLVGLAGYNEQFF	TGTGCCAGCAGCTTGGTGGGACTAGCGGGTTACAATGAGCAGTTCTTC
TRBD1	TRBV7-8	TRBJ2-7	-	CASIDRGMSEQYF	TGTGCCAGCATCGACAGGGGAATGAGCGAGCAGTACTTC
-	TRBV12-3/TRBV12-4	TRBJ1-3	few	CASSLSLGNTIYF	TGTGCCAGCAGTTTGAGCTTAGGAAACACCATATATTTT
-	TRBV10-2	TRBJ2-2	-	CASNRGAPTGELFF	TGCGCCAGCAATCGGGGGGCGCCTACCGGGGAGCTGTTTTTT